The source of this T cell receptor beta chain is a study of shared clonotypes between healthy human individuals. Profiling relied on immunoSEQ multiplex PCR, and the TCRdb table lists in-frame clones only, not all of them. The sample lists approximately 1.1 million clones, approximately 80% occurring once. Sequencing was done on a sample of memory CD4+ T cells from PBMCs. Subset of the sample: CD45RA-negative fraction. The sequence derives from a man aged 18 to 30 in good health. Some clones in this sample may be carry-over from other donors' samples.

The CDR3 protein is CASSPPGTPEQYF. The CDR3 nucleotides are TGTGCCAGCTCACCTCCTGGAACCCCCGAGCAGTACTTC. The chain links TRBV18 to TRBJ2-7; D is undetermined. CDR1 and CDR2 (germline): KGHSH, LQKENI. The CDR3 runs 13 residues. The ends were cut back, 3 bases at V and 6 bases at J, with 12 bases in the middle. The full variable domain, rest sourced from reference TRBV18 and TRBJ2-7, is NAGVMQNPRHLVRRRGQEARLRCSPMKGHSHVYWYRQLPEEGLKFMVYLQKENIIDESGMPKERFSAEFPKEGPSILRIQQVVRGDSAAYFCASSPPGTPEQYFGPGTRLTVT.